The present T cell receptor beta chain was sequenced within a study of T cells in localized non-small cell lung cancer. Findings of the study overall: Of the tissues analyzed, uninvolved adjacent lung showed maximal T cell clonality, greater than tumor. Because researchers sequenced only one region of the tumor, heterogeneity is still possible. A median around 55 of the top 100 tumor clones appeared in adjacent lung.

The data were produced by immunoSEQ multiplex PCR, yet TCRdb's version contains in-frame clones alone and is incomplete. The sample shows about 52,000 clones, more than 85% of them seen only once. In the case of this clone: The antigen is not known.

Sequenced here: PBMCs, sampled before any cancer treatment. The clonotype was recovered from a female donor with stage II lung adenocarcinoma.

CDR3 in amino acids: CASSVSWGDTEAFF. Here the CDR3 DNA reads TGTGCCAGCTCCGTCAGCTGGGGGGACACTGAAGCTTTCTTT. The chain couples TRBV6-1 to TRBJ1-1; D possibly corresponds to TRBD1 (5 bases). Deletions cut 8 bases from V and 3 bases from J, with 16 bases between. CDR1 is MNHNS, CDR2 SASEGT, per germline. The CDR3 runs 14 residues.